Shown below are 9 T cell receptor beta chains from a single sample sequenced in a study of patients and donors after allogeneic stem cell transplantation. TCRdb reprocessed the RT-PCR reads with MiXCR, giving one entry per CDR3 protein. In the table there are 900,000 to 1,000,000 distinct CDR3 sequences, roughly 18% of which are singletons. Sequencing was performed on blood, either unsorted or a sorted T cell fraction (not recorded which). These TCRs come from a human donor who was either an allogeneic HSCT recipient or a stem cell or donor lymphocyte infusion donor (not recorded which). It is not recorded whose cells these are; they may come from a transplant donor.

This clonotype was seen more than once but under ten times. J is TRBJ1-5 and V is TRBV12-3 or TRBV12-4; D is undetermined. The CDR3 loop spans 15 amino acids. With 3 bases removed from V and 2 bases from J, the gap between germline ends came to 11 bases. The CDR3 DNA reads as TGTGCCAGCAGTTTCGCCGGGATGGGCAATCAGCCCCAGCATTTT. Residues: CASSFAGMGNQPQHF.

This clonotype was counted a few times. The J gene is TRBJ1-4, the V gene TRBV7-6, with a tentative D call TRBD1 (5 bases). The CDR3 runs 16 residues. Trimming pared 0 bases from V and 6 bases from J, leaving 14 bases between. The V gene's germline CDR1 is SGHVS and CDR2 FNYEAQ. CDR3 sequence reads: CASSLAAFDSYEKLFF. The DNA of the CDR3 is TGTGCCAGCAGCTTAGCGGCTTTTGACAGTTATGAAAAACTGTTTTTT. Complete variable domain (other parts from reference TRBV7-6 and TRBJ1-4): GAGVSQSPRYKVTKRGQDVALRCDPISGHVSLYWYRQALGQGPEFLTYFNYEAQQDKSGLPNDRFSAERPEGSISTLTIQRTEQRDSAMYRCASSLAAFDSYEKLFFGSGTQLSVL.

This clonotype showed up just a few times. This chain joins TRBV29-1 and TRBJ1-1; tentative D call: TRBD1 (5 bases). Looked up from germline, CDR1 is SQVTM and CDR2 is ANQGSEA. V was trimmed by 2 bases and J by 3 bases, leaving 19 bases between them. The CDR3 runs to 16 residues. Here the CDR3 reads CSVELLGAPRDTEAFF. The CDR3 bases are TGCAGCGTTGAACTTCTAGGGGCCCCGAGGGACACTGAAGCTTTCTTT. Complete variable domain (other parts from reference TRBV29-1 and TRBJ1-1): SAVISQKPSRDICQRGTSLTIQCQVDSQVTMMFWYRQQPGQSLTLIATANQGSEATYESGFVIDKFPISRPNLTFSTLTVSNMSPEDSSIYLCSVELLGAPRDTEAFFGQGTRLTVV.

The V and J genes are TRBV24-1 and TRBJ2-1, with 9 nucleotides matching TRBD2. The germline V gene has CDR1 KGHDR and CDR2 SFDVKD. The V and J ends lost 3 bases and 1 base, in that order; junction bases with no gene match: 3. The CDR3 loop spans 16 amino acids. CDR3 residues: CATSDISGRSYNEQFF. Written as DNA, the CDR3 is TGTGCCACCAGTGATATTAGCGGGAGATCCTACAATGAGCAGTTCTTC.

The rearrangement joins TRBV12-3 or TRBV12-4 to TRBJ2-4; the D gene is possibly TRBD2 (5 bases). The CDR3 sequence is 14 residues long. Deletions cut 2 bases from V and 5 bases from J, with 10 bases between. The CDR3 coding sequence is TGTGCCAGCAGTTTACGGGATTTGGAAAACATTCAGTACTTC. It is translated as CASSLRDLENIQYF.

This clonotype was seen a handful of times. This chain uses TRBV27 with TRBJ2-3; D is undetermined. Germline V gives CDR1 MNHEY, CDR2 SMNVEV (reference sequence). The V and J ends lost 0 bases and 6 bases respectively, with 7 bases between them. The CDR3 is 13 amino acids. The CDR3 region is CASSLSFFDTQYF. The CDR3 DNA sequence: TGTGCCAGCAGTTTATCGTTTTTTGATACGCAGTATTTT.

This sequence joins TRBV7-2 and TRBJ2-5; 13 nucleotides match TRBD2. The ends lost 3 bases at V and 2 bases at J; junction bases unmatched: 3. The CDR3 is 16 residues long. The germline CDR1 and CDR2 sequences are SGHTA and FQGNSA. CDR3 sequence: CASSLTSGGIQETQYF. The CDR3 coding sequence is TGTGCCAGCAGCTTGACTAGCGGGGGGATACAAGAGACCCAGTACTTC.

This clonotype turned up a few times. The DNA for the CDR3 is TGTGCCAGCAGTTACCCCCTCCGCGGCGTGGCCAAAAACATTCAGTACTTC. It specifies CASSYPLRGVAKNIQYF. V gene TRBV6-2 or TRBV6-3 combines with J gene TRBJ2-4, with unresolved D. The CDR3 loop spans 17 amino acids. Germline V lookup: CDR1 MNHEY, CDR2 SVGEGT. Trimming took off 2 bases at V and 1 base at J, with 15 bases between the two ends.

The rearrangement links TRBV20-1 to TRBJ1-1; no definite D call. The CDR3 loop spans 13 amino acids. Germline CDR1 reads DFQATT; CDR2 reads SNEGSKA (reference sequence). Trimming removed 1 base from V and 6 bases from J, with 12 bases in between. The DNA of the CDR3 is TGCAGTGCTAGAGGCCATAAGTCCGCTGAAGCTTTCTTT. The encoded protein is CSARGHKSAEAFF.